Each of the 24 T cell receptor beta chains below was sequenced from the same sample in a study of OX40 agonist ivuxolimab in advanced cancers. Repertoires were generated with immunoSEQ multiplex PCR, while TCRdb's copy carries only in-frame clones and drops some. This sample has approximately 63,000 clones; 75% to 90% occur once, and the top ten carry approximately 1.1%. The sample in question was CD4+ or CD8+ T cells sorted from blood, obtained in a trial of the OX40 agonist ivuxolimab. Receptor source: an adult with an advanced solid tumor such as melanoma, head and neck, liver or kidney cancer.

The V and J genes are TRBV27 and TRBJ1-1; TRBD1 aligns across 8 bases. J was trimmed by 4 bases and V by 5 bases; bases with no gene match: 9. The CDR3 spans 15 residues. Germline V gene lookup returns CDR1 MNHEY and CDR2 SMNVEV (reference sequence). The DNA for the CDR3 is TGTGCCAGCAGTAGGAAAGCCGACAGGGGCACTGAAGCTTTCTTT. This gives the protein CASSRKADRGTEAFF.

The chain uses TRBV6-5 and TRBJ2-2, with a possible D match to TRBD1 (5 bases). There are 13 residues in the CDR3. Germline-derived CDR1 and CDR2 are MNHEY and SVGAGI. Trimming cost V 6 bases and J 5 bases, with 10 bases left between them. Here the CDR3 reads CASSPKGTGELFF. Written as DNA, the CDR3 is TGTGCCAGCAGCCCGAAGGGGACCGGGGAGCTGTTTTTT.

The gene calls are TRBV2 and TRBJ2-7, with D hard to call. The germline gives CDR1 SNHLY, CDR2 FYNNEI. The V gene lost 5 bases and the J gene lost 1 base, with 3 bases spanning the gap. The CDR3 runs 11 residues. The CDR3 DNA is TGTGCCAGCAGTTATTCCTACGAGCAGTACTTC. It translates to CASSYSYEQYF.

The chain employs TRBV6-5 and TRBJ1-2; TRBD1 matches 8 bases. The V segment lost 5 bases and the J segment 7 bases; nucleotides outside the gene matches: 9. This CDR3 region has 14 residues. Germline CDR1 MNHEY, CDR2 SVGAGI. In DNA form, the CDR3 reads TGTGCCAGCAGTAGCCTAACAGGGGGAGGTGGCTACACCTTC. Encoded protein: CASSSLTGGGGYTF.

The DNA for the CDR3 is TGTGCCAGCAGCTTAGCGCAGGGAAACTATGGCTACACCTTC. Its translation is CASSLAQGNYGYTF. V and J are TRBV11-1 and TRBJ1-2; perhaps TRBD1 as D (5 bases). Germline V gene lookup returns CDR1 SGHAT and CDR2 FQDESV (reference sequence). The CDR3 contains 14 residues. Trimming took 0 bases from V and 2 from J, leaving 7 bases between them.

The gene calls are TRBV2 and TRBJ2-7; D unresolved. Looked up from germline, CDR1 is SNHLY and CDR2 is FYNNEI. The CDR3 is 13 residues long. Between the trimmed V and J ends, which lost 6 bases and 3 bases, there was a span of 12 bases. Here the CDR3 DNA reads TGTGCCAGCAGCCTCACAGTGGTCTACGAGCAGTACTTC. Its translation is CASSLTVVYEQYF.

The rearrangement uses TRBV19 and TRBJ1-2; a weak D match, TRBD1 (5 bases). Germline CDR1 and CDR2: LNHDA and SQIVND (reference sequence). V lost 4 bases to trimming and J lost 11 bases, with 20 bases between them. This CDR3 is built from 14 residues. CDR3: CASSTPEGGKGYTF. The CDR3 DNA follows: TGTGCCAGTAGTACCCCAGAGGGTGGTAAGGGGTACACCTTC.

This chain links TRBV2 with TRBJ2-7; 7 bases map to TRBD2. Unmatched junction bases numbered 4, after V lost 7 bases and J lost 1 base. CDR1 is SNHLY, CDR2 FYNNEI, per germline. The CDR3 totals 13 residues. In DNA form, the CDR3 reads TGTGCCAGCATAAGCGGGGCTTCCTACGAGCAGTACTTC. Translated, it gives CASISGASYEQYF.

The chain recombines TRBV19 with TRBJ1-2; perhaps TRBD1 as D (5 bases). V dropped 1 base and J dropped 7 bases, with 10 bases sitting between them. This CDR3 contains 13 residues. From germline, CDR1 is LNHDA and CDR2 SQIVND (reference sequence). The CDR3 spells CASSIAGLSGYTF. The CDR3 region has the DNA TGTGCCAGTAGTATAGCAGGGCTGTCTGGCTACACCTTC.

This rearrangement joins TRBV2 to TRBJ2-2, with 15 bases lining up with TRBD2. Germline loops: CDR1 SNHLY, CDR2 FYNNEI. CDR3 size: 17 residues. The trim removed 6 bases at V and 4 bases at J, leaving 6 bases unmatched. The CDR3 DNA is TGTGCCAGCAGCCGGACTAGCGGGAGGGCGAGCACCGGGGAGCTGTTTTTT. This translates into CASSRTSGRASTGELFF.

The chain couples TRBV30 to TRBJ2-5; a possible D gene is TRBD1 (6 bases). The CDR3 totals 12 residues. Trimming cost V 3 bases and J 5 bases, with 10 bases left between them. The germline V gene encodes CDR1 GTSNPN and CDR2 SVGIG (reference sequence). The CDR3 sequence: CAWRDSAETQYF. In nucleotides, the CDR3 is TGTGCCTGGAGGGACAGCGCGGAGACCCAGTACTTC.

CDR3 nucleotides: TGTGCCAGCAGCTTGAACAGCGGCCAAGAGACCCAGTACTTC. It yields the protein CASSLNSGQETQYF. This chain uses TRBV7-9 with TRBJ2-5, with D perhaps matching TRBD2 (5 bases). Germline CDR1 is SEHNR and CDR2 is FQNEAQ (reference sequence). V was cut by 3 bases and J by 1 base, with 9 bases left in between. The CDR3 is 14 amino acids.

This clone was observed a single time. This chain connects TRBV5-1 to TRBJ2-3; D ambiguous. This CDR3 comprises 14 residues. V was shortened by 3 bases and J by 2 bases, with 10 bases between the two germline ends. CDR1 is SGHRS, CDR2 YFSETQ, per germline. The CDR3 loop reads CASSSLNPTDTQYF. CDR3 in DNA: TGCGCCAGCAGCTCCCTTAATCCCACAGATACGCAGTATTTT.

The DNA of the CDR3 is TGCGCCAGCAGCTTGGCCGGACTAGCGGGAGTCCCCTACAATGAGCAGTTCTTC. Its translation is CASSLAGLAGVPYNEQFF. The chain carries TRBV5-1 and TRBJ2-1; 13 bases are a match to TRBD2. This CDR3 has 18 residues. Germline CDR1 SGHRS, CDR2 YFSETQ. V trimming: 0 bases; J trimming: 2 bases; junction bases outside the gene matches: 5.

The CDR3 DNA is TGTGCCAGCAGTAGGGGACGGCCGGATGGCTACACCTTC. As protein: CASSRGRPDGYTF. The chain joins TRBV6-4 to TRBJ1-2; D may be TRBD1 (5 bases). V was cut by 5 bases and J by 6 bases, with 13 bases left in between. Germline CDR1 and CDR2: MRHNA and SNTAGT. This CDR3 has 13 residues.

CDR3 loop: CASSQGQFYQETQYF. CDR3 in DNA: TGTGCCAGCAGCCAAGGACAGTTCTACCAAGAGACCCAGTACTTC. The gene calls are TRBV6-5 and TRBJ2-5; a weak D match, TRBD1 (6 bases). The CDR3 contains 15 residues. CDR1 is MNHEY, CDR2 SVGAGI, per germline. Between the trimmed V and J ends, which lost 6 bases and 0 bases, there was a span of 14 bases.

The V and J genes are TRBV4-1 and TRBJ2-2; 15 bases align to TRBD2. V shed 4 bases and J 1 base; nucleotides not matched to a gene: 1. The CDR3 contains 17 residues. Germline V gene lookup returns CDR1 MGHRA and CDR2 YSYEKL. In nucleotides, the CDR3 is TGCGCCAGCAGCCCGGGACTAGCGGGAGGGAACACCGGGGAGCTGTTTTTT. Translation gives CASSPGLAGGNTGELFF.

This chain uses TRBV10-1 with TRBJ2-5; 9 bases agree with TRBD2. The length of the CDR3 is 16 residues. Trimming took 2 bases from V and 1 from J; bases not matched to a gene: 5. Germline V gene sequence: CDR1 WNHNN, CDR2 SYGVQD (reference sequence). The CDR3 sequence is CASSEGLAGTQETQYF. As DNA, the CDR3 is TGCGCCAGCAGTGAGGGTCTAGCGGGAACCCAAGAGACCCAGTACTTC.

This clone has a single count. This chain uses TRBV4-2 with TRBJ1-4; 8 nucleotides align to TRBD1. V trimming: 5 bases; J trimming: 5 bases; junction bases outside the gene matches: 7. The V gene's germline CDR1 is LGHNA and CDR2 YNFKEQ. This CDR3 has 15 amino acids. CDR3 in amino acids: CASSSPGQANEKLFF. The CDR3, as DNA: TGTGCCAGCAGCAGTCCGGGACAGGCGAATGAAAAACTGTTTTTT.

The J gene is TRBJ1-1, the V gene TRBV9; TRBD1 matches at 7 bases. J gave up 2 bases and V 4 bases, and 5 bases lay outside the gene matches. CDR1 is SGDLS, CDR2 YYNGEE, per germline. This CDR3 is 14 amino acids long. The CDR3 bases are TGTGCCAGCAGCTCCGGACAGGAAAACACTGAAGCTTTCTTT. This translates into CASSSGQENTEAFF.

The CDR3 region is CASSPGTSGYNEQFF. The CDR3 region has the DNA TGTGCCAGCTCACCAGGGACTAGCGGCTACAATGAGCAGTTCTTC. The chain joins TRBV18 to TRBJ2-1, with 11 bases matching TRBD2. The germline V gene has CDR1 KGHSH and CDR2 LQKENI. This CDR3 has 15 amino acids. Trimming took 2 bases from V and 3 from J; bases not matched to a gene: 0.

This chain links TRBV29-1 with TRBJ2-7; the match to TRBD1 covers 9 bases. Trimming took 6 bases from V and 3 from J; bases not matched to a gene: 3. This CDR3 is built from 12 residues. Germline values: CDR1 SQVTM, CDR2 ANQGSEA. CDR3 coding DNA: TGCAGCGTAGGGGGACAGGGCTACGAGCAGTACTTC. It yields the protein CSVGGQGYEQYF.

Of note for this clone: Relative to the germline gene, one junction end is altered; a read error may explain this. This rearrangement joins TRBV30 to TRBJ2-2; 7 positions agree with TRBD1. Germline V gives CDR1 GTSNPN, CDR2 SVGIG (reference sequence). This CDR3 is built from 14 residues. For the CDR3, the DNA is TGTGCTGCAAGACAGGGCGCGAACACCGGGGAGCTGCTTTTT. This translates into CAARQGANTGELLF.

The chain employs TRBV5-4 and TRBJ2-3; 13 bases map to TRBD2. The germline CDR1 and CDR2 sequences are SGHNT and YYREEE (reference sequence). With V trimmed by 6 bases and J by 4 bases, 11 bases remained unmatched. This CDR3 spans 17 amino acids. This CDR3 is CASNVLLAGGGADTQYF. The CDR3 DNA reads TGTGCCAGCAACGTCTTACTAGCGGGAGGGGGCGCAGATACGCAGTATTTT.